There are many counts of the clone carrying this T cell receptor (beta chain). The CDR3 runs 14 residues. Per germline, CDR1 KGHDR and CDR2 SFDVKD. V shed 4 bases and J shed 5 bases, with 13 bases lying between them. As part of library construction, unique molecular identifiers were attached to individual cDNA molecules. From the 5' RACE reads, TCRdb called clonotypes with MiXCR, one entry per CDR3 protein. The table includes over 55,000 distinct CDR3 sequences, under 15% detected once. The sample comes from a study of early T cells in non-severe SARS-CoV-2 infection. The sequencing sample was made of whole blood. The rearrangement joins TRBV24-1 to TRBJ1-2; the D gene is possibly TRBD1 (6 bases). The sequence was obtained from an adult who was a healthcare worker with PCR-confirmed SARS-CoV-2 infection or an uninfected control (not recorded which). Here the CDR3 DNA reads TGTGCCACCAGTGACTGGACAGTTTCGTATGGCTACACCTTC. As protein: CATSDWTVSYGYTF.